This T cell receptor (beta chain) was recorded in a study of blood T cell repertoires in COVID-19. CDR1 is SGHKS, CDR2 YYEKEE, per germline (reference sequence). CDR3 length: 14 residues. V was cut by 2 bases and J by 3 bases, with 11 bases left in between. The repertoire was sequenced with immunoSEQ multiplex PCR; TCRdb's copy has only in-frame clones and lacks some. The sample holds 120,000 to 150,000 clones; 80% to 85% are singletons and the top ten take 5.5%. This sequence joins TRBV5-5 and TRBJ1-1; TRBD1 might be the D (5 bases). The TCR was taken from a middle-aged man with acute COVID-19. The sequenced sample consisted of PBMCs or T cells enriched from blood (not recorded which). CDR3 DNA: TGTGCCAGCAGCTTTGGCGGGGGGGACACTGAAGCTTTCTTT. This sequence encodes CASSFGGGDTEAFF.